This TCR beta chain is from a study of T cell repertoires in cytomegalovirus infection. Overall study context: CMV infection together with matching HLA type was indicated by public TCR beta signatures. Study-level points and caveats: It was HLA-C-restricted CMV-specific TCR beta clonotypes that dominated the response ex vivo. CMV carriers having the relevant HLA were flagged by cumulative public TCR beta family frequency.

Germline CDR1 LNHDA, CDR2 SQIVND (reference sequence). The CDR3 loop spans 15 amino acids. The J segment lost 5 bases and the V segment lost 5 bases, leaving 8 bases of the junction unmatched. TCRdb re-analysed the reads in MiXCR, keeping a single row per CDR3 protein. The sample gives some 500,000 distinct CDR3 sequences, roughly a third of which show up once; 15% to 20% is in the top ten. A few counts support this clonotype. Its antigen is unidentified. This rearrangement joins TRBV19 to TRBJ1-4; TRBD1 aligns across 7 bases. The sequences come from cultured PBMCs, collected from culture after CMV antigen stimulation. The TCR comes from a human donor in good health (CMV status not recorded). Some clones in this sample may be carry-over from other donors' samples. CDR3 nucleotides: TGTGCCAGTAGTCCCCCCGCGACAGGGAATGAAAAACTGTTTTTT. Its translation: CASSPPATGNEKLFF.